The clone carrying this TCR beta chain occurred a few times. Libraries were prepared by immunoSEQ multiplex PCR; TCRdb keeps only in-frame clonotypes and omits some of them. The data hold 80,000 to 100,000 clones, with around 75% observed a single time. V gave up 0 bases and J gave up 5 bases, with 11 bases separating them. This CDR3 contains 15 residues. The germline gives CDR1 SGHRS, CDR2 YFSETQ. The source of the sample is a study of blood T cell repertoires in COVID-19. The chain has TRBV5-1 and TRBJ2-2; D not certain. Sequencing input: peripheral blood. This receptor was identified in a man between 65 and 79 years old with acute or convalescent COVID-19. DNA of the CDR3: TGCGCCAGCAGCTTGGGGCAGTCGGAGACCGGGGAGCTGTTTTTT. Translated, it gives CASSLGQSETGELFF.